The T cell receptor (beta chain) described here comes from a study of brain T cells in children with intractable seizures (dated by TCRdb to the early 2020s). For the wider study: A NanoString immunology panel was first used to screen resected brain tissue from 50 to 65 pediatric epilepsy surgery cases for immune gene transcripts. Among the approximately twelve selected surgery cases, pre-surgery blood was additionally sequenced for eight, leaving four cases with brain tissue only.

The immunoSEQ assay was applied to genomic DNA to generate the TCR beta chain sequences. Per the original workflow: CDR3 sequences not starting with the conserved framework cysteine at position 104 were manually removed. Clonality was calculated as one minus the normalized Shannon's Diversity Index, with values ranging from 0 (maximal diversity) to 1 (oligoclonal). Chi-squared comparison-of-proportions tests assessed whether the same CDR3 differed in frequency between samples, such as brain versus blood. Public clonotypes were identified by searching immuneACCESS, and similarity to known antiviral clonotypes was assessed with the VDJdb browser. Imported from immuneACCESS, the table was reduced by TCRdb to in-frame sequences with V and J called. These copies leave out some clones; in studies compared against another copy, an unresolved V gene accounts for under half, and the cause of the remainder is not known. Clone size and V and J calls were adopted from that table, with D and trimming inferred from the DNA. The table for this sample lists some 20,000 clones; roughly 94% of them were counted only once. The top ten clones comprise 5% to 7% of the sample.

The CDR3 starts with the cysteine, ends with the phenylalanine, and has 16 residues. The retained sequence is limited to the CDR3, 48 bases, with the frame set at the first base. Trimming removed 1 base from V and 0 bases from J; the gene matches leave 5 bases unexplained. CDR1 and CDR2 were assigned from the germline V gene (reference sequence) as LGHDT and YNNKEL. This clone is categorized as medium-sized (0.01 to 0.1%). There is no known antigen for this receptor. No base quality information exists; no much larger clone differs at one position. The paper's findings and limits, for the study overall: Because sequencing depth was different between pre-surgery and post-surgery blood, clones absent from the pre-surgery sample may reflect undersampling. Viral specificity was inferred solely from CDR3 sequence similarity, and the HCMV serostatus of the patients was not known.

What the time point label conveys for this sample: resected brain tissue, or blood drawn just prior to surgery. The surgery cases that showed the highest brain T cell transcript signatures were chosen for TCR beta chain sequencing of brain tissue, and of blood when it was available. Before surgery, the patients had been given at least one anti-epileptic drug. The TCR-sequenced patients were children whose drug-resistant epilepsy was caused by tuberous sclerosis complex, focal cortical dysplasia, Rasmussen encephalitis or hemimegalencephaly. Blood samples were collected immediately before the epilepsy surgery. The Monarch genomic DNA purification kit was used to extract bulk genomic DNA from unsorted brain tissue and whole blood.

This clonotype originated in a boy aged 5 to 17 with focal cortical dysplasia and intractable seizures. The rearrangement combines TRBV3-1 (or the pseudogene TRBV3-2) with TRBJ2-5; the junction holds 7 bases that match TRBD2. Sequences were derived from peripheral blood, sampled at surgery. The CDR3 sequence is CASSQVLAAYQETQYF. The nucleotides read TGTGCCAGCAGCCAAGTCCTAGCGGCGTACCAAGAGACCCAGTACTTC.